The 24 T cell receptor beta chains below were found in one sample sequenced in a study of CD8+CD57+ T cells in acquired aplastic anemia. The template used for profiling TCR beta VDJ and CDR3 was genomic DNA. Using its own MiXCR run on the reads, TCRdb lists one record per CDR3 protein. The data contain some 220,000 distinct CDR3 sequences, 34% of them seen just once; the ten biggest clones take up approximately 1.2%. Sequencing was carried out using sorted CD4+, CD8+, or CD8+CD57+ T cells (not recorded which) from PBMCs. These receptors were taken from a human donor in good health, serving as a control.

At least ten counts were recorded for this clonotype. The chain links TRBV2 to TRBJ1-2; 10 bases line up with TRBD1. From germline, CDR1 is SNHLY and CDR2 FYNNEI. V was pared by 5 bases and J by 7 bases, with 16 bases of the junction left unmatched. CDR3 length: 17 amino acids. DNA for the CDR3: TGTGCCAGCAGTAGACGACAGGGGGCGCTGGAACTGGGTGGCTACACCTTC. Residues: CASSRRQGALELGGYTF.

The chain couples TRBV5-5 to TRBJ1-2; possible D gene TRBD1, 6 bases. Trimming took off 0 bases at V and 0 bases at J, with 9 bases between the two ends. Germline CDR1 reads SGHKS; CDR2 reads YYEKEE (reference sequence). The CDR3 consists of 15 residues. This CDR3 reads CASSLAGVSNYGYTF. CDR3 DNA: TGTGCCAGCAGCTTGGCAGGGGTCTCTAACTATGGCTACACCTTC. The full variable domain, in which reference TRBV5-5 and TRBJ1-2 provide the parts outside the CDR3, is DAGVTQSPTHLIKTRGQQVTLRCSPISGHKSVSWYQQVLGQGPQFIFQYYEKEERGRGNFPDRFSARQFPNYSSELNVNALLLGDSALYLCASSLAGVSNYGYTFGSGTRLTVV.

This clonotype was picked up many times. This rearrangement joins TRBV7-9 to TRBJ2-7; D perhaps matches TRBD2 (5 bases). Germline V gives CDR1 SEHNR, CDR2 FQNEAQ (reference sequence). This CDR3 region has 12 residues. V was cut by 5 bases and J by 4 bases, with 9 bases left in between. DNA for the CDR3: TGTGCCAGCAGCGAAGGCGGGTACGAGCAGTACTTC. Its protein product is CASSEGGYEQYF.

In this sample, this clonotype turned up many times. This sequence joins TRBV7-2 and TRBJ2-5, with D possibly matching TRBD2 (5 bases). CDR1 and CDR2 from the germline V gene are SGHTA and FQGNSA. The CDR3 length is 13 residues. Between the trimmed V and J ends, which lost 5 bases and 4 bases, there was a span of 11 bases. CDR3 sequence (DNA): TGTGCCAGCAGCGAAACTAGGGCAGAGACCCAGTACTTC. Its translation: CASSETRAETQYF.

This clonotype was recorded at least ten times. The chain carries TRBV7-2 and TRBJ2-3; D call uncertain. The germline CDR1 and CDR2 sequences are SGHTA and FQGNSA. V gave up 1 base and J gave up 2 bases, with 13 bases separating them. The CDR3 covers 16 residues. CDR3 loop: CASSLDHSAATDTQYF. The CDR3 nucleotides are TGTGCCAGCAGCTTAGACCACTCCGCGGCCACAGATACGCAGTATTTT.

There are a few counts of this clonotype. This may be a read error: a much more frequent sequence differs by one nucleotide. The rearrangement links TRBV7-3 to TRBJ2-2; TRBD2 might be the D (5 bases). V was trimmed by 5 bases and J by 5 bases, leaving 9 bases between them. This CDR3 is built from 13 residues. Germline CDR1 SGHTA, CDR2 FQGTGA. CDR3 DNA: TGTGCCAGCAGCGTCCGGAGGACCGGGGAGCTGTTTTTT. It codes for CASSVRRTGELFF.

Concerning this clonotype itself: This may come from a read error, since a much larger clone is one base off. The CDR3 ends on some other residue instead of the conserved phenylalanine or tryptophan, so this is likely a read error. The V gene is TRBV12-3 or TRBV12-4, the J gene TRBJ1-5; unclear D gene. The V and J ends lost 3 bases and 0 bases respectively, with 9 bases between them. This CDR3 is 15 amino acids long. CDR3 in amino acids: CASSFRTGSNQPQHS. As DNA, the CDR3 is TGTGCCAGCAGTTTCCGGACGGGTAGCAATCAGCCCCAGCATTCT.

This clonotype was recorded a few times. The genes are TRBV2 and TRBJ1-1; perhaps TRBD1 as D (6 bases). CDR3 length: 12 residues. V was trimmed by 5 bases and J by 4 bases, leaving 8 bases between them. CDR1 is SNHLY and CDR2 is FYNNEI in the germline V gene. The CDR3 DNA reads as TGTGCCAGCAGTCGGGGGGCCACTGAAGCTTTCTTT. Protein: CASSRGATEAFF.

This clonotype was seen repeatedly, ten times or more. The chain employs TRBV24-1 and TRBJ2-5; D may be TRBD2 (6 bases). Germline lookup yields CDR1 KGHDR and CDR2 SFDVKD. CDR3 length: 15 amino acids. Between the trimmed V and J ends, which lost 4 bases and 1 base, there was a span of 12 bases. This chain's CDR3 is CATSDVFGGQETQYF. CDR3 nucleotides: TGTGCCACCAGTGACGTCTTCGGGGGCCAAGAGACCCAGTACTTC.

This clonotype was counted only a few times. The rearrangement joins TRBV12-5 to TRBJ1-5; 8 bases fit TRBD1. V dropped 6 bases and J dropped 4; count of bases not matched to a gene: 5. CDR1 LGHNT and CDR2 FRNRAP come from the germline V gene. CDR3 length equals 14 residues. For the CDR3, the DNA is TGTGCTAGTGGCAAGGACAGGGCTAATCAGCCCCAGCATTTT. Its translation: CASGKDRANQPQHF.

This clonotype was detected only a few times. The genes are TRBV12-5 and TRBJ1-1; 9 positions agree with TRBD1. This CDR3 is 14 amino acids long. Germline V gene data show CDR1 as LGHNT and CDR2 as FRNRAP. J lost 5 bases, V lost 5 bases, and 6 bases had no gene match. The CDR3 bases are TGTGCTAGTGGTGCTGGGACAGGGTGGACTGAAGCTTTCTTT. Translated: CASGAGTGWTEAFF.

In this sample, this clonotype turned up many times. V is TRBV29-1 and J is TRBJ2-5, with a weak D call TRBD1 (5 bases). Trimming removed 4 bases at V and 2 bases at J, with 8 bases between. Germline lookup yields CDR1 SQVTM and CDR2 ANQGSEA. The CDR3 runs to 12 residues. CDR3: CSVGGLQETQYF. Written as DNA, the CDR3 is TGCAGCGTTGGGGGCCTACAAGAGACCCAGTACTTC.

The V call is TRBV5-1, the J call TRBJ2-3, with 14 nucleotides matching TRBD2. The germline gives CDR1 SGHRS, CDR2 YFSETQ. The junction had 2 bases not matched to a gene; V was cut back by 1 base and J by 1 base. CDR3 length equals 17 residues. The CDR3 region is CASSLRLAGGGTDTQYF. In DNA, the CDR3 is TGCGCCAGCAGCTTGCGACTAGCGGGAGGGGGCACAGATACGCAGTATTTT.

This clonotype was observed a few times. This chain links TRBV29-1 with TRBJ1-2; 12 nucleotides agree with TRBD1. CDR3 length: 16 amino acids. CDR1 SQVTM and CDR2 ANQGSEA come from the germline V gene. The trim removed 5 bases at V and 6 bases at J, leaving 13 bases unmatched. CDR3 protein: CSVFNTGTGGNNGYTF. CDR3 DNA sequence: TGCAGCGTTTTTAACACCGGGACAGGGGGCAACAATGGCTACACCTTC.

The CDR3 coding sequence is TGTGCCACCAGCAGGGAACAGAACTACGAGCAGTACTTC. As protein: CATSREQNYEQYF. This chain uses TRBV24-1 with TRBJ2-7; a possible D gene is TRBD1 (5 bases). Trimming left V 7 bases short and J 3 bases short, with 12 bases between. Germline V gene sequence: CDR1 KGHDR, CDR2 SFDVKD. This CDR3 spans 13 amino acids.

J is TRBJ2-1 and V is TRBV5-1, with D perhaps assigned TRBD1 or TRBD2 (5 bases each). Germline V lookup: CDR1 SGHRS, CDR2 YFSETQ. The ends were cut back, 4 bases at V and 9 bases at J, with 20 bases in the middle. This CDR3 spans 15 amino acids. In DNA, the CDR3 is TGCGCCAGCAGCGGGGACCGGCCGGGTGTTAGTGAGCAGTTCTTC. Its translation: CASSGDRPGVSEQFF.

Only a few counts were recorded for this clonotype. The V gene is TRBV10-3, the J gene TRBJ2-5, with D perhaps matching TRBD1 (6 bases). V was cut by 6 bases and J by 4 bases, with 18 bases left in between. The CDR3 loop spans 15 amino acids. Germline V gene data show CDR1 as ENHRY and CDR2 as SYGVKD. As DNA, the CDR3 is TGTGCCATCAGCCAGACAGGAGGTAATGGAGAGACCCAGTACTTC. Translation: CAISQTGGNGETQYF.

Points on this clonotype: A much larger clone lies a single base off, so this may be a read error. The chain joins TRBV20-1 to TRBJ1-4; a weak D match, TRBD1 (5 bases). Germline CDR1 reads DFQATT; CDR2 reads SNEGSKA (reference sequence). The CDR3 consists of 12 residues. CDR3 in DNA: TGCAGTGCTGGTCAGGGAGGAGAAAAACTGTCTTTT. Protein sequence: CSAGQGGEKLSF.

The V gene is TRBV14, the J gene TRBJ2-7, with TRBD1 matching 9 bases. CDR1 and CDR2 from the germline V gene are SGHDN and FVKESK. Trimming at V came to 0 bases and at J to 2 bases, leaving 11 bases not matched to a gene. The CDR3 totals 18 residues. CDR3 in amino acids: CASSQDTWDRDLTYEQYF. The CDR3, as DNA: TGTGCCAGCAGCCAAGATACTTGGGACAGGGACCTTACCTACGAGCAGTACTTC.

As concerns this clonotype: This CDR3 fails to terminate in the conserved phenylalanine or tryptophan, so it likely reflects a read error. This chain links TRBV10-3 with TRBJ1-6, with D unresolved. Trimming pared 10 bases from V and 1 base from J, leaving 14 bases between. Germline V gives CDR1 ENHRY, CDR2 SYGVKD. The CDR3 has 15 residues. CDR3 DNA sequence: TGTGCCAGCACTGAAATGTTTTCCTATAATTCACCCCTCCACCTT. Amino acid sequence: CASTEMFSYNSPLHL.

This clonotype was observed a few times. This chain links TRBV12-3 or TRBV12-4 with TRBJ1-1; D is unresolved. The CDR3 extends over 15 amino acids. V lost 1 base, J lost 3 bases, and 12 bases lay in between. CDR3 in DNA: TGTGCCAGCAGTTTAGACCCTTGGGGAGACACTGAAGCTTTCTTT. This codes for CASSLDPWGDTEAFF.

CDR3 in amino acids: CAISAGGNFYGYTF. The CDR3 bases are TGTGCCATCAGTGCGGGTGGGAATTTTTATGGCTACACCTTC. The gene calls are TRBV10-3 and TRBJ1-2; D is uncertain. V was clipped by 4 bases and J by 5 bases, with 14 bases between them. The germline CDR1 and CDR2 sequences are ENHRY and SYGVKD. The CDR3 totals 14 residues.

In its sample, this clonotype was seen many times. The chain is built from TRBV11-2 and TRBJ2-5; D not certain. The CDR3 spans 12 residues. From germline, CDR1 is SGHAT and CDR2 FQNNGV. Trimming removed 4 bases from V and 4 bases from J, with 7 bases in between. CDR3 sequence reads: CASSSVAETQYF. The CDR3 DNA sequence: TGTGCCAGCAGCTCGGTGGCAGAGACCCAGTACTTC.

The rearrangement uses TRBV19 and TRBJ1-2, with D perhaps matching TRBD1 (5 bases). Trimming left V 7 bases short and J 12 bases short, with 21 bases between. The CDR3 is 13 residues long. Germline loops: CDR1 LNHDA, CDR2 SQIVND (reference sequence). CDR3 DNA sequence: TGTGCCAGTACCCCCGGGCGGGCAGGGATCAACACCTTC. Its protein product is CASTPGRAGINTF.